The TCR beta chain under discussion was sequenced for a study of blood T cell repertoires in COVID-19. Across the study: Sites across the United States, Italy and Spain contributed samples from acute and convalescent COVID-19. T cells, B-cell-depleted T cells, or PBMCs provided the cDNA or gDNA that served as material.

Authors' analysis steps: The assay estimated nucleated cells by amplifying reference gene primers. The repertoire was sequenced with immunoSEQ multiplex PCR; TCRdb's copy has only in-frame clones and lacks some. That table is the source of V, J and clone size, and D and trimming were worked out from the DNA. The sample has some 71,000 clones, 90% seen once. From germline, CDR1 is GTSNPN and CDR2 SVGIG (reference sequence). The trim removed 4 bases at V and 4 bases at J, leaving 8 bases unmatched. The CDR3 is made up of 14 amino acids. This TCR derives from a man aged 50 or older with acute or convalescent COVID-19. Sequencing was carried out using peripheral blood. V usage is TRBV30 and J usage is TRBJ2-5, with TRBD1 identical over 8 bases. The CDR3 loop is CAWKYPGGAETQYF. The CDR3 DNA sequence: TGTGCCTGGAAGTATCCAGGGGGCGCAGAGACCCAGTACTTC.